This T cell receptor (beta chain) was recorded in a study of OX40 agonist ivuxolimab in advanced cancers. The study in broad terms: The costimulatory receptor OX40 (CD134) was targeted by ivuxolimab, a fully human IgG2 agonistic monoclonal antibody. Prior anti-PD-1, anti-PD-L1 or anti-CTLA-4 therapy was permitted, and approximately 42% of dose-escalation patients had received checkpoint inhibitors. The monotherapy dose-escalation portion (N of about 57 patients) of the phase I ivuxolimab trial is reported in the paper. Intravenous ivuxolimab was administered to patients every 2 weeks at six dose levels: 0.01, 0.1, 0.3, 1.5, 3 and 10 mg/kg. Peripheral TCRbeta sequencing aimed to test whether ivuxolimab altered TCR sequence diversity and caused clonal T-cell expansion. Partial responses were achieved by three dose-escalation patients, of whom one had hepatocellular carcinoma and two had cutaneous melanoma. Of the roughly 52 dose-escalation patients, hepatocellular carcinoma was present in about 19, melanoma in approximately 15, renal cell carcinoma in 9 and head and neck cancer in 9. The dose-escalation cohort was almost 85% male with a mean age of about 60 years, ranging from 23 to 79.

As to this clone: Its binding antigen is unknown. No much larger clonotype is one base removed from it; base qualities were not supplied.

Genomic DNA was extracted from sorted cells for sequencing of the TCRbeta CDR3 region. The immunoSEQ Assay was used for sequencing of TCRbeta CDR3 regions. TCRdb obtained this table from immuneACCESS and retained in-frame rearrangements with V and J assigned. These tables miss some clones; where compared with another copy, unresolved V genes account for less than half of the shortfall, and the remainder is unexplained. Present in this sample are 70,000 to 95,000 clones, under 95% of which were seen just once. The ten most abundant clones make up 0.45% to 0.6% of the sample. The trial excluded patients who had a history of autoimmune disease or who were on systemic immunosuppression. Peripheral blood for TCR sequencing was collected from all dose cohorts at baseline, on cycle 4 day 1, and on cycle 7 day 1. Samples were obtained from an open-label, multicenter, first-in-human phase I dose-escalation trial of ivuxolimab. Adults with locally advanced or metastatic melanoma, renal cell, hepatocellular, or head and neck squamous cell carcinoma were enrolled in the trial. CD4+ and CD8+ T cells were sorted separately from peripheral blood before TCR sequencing.

V is cut by 6 bases and J by 3 bases, and the space between the germline ends is 15 bases. The CDR3 goes from the cysteine to the phenylalanine over 14 residues. The entry retains the CDR3 DNA only, 42 bases that are in frame from base 1. Per the germline V gene, SNHLY is the CDR1 and FYNNEI is the CDR2. What the study reported, not specific to this receptor: Clonal expansion of both CD4+ and CD8+ blood T cells was observed from baseline to week 6 at doses 0.1 to 3.0 mg/kg. Low levels of normalized T-cell clonal expansion were also seen in some patients who did not respond. Which antigens the clonally expanded peripheral T cells were specific for was not determined. In the 0.1-3.0 mg/kg groups, partial responders were among the patients with the lowest normalized peripheral clonal expansion, particularly in CD8+ T cells. After ivuxolimab, expanded clones were on average more numerous among CD8+ T cells than among CD4+ T cells.

This specimen was CD4+ or CD8+ T cells sorted from blood, taken in a trial of the OX40 agonist ivuxolimab. The TCR was taken from an adult with an advanced solid tumor such as melanoma, head and neck, liver or kidney cancer. This chain is built from TRBV2 and TRBJ2-7; TRBD1 is possibly the D segment (5 matching bases). The base sequence is TGTGCCAGCAGGGATCACTTAGGGGTCTACGAGCAGTACTTC. This codes for CASRDHLGVYEQYF.